A selection of T cell receptor beta chains follows, all from one sample in a study of blood T cells in healthy people across ages. TCRdb recomputed calls from the 5' RACE reads with MiXCR, one row per CDR3 protein. The table includes hundreds of thousands of distinct CDR3 sequences, roughly half detected once. Sequenced material: blood. Source of these receptors: an elderly woman in good health. Each CDR3 is given with its conserved first and last residue. A D gene is named only where the DNA matches it firmly. Clone size is not always given. Where it is, it says once, few, many or a class for expanded clones.

j_call cdr3_length v_call d_call clone_size cdr3_nt cdr3_aa
TRBJ2-1 12 TRBV6-5 . . TGTGCCAGCAGCAAACAGGCGACTGAGCAGTTCTTC CASSKQATEQFF
TRBJ1-1 15 TRBV7-2 TRBD1 . TGTGCCAGCAGCTTAGACCCGGACAGGGCCACTGAAGCTTTCTTT CASSLDPDRATEAFF
TRBJ2-3 15 TRBV7-9 TRBD1 once TGTGCCAGCAGCCCGCGAGACAGGGGTTCAGATACGCAGTATTTT CASSPRDRGSDTQYF
TRBJ2-5 15 TRBV7-2 . . TGTGCCAGCAGCCCAAAGGGAGTGGGGCAAGAGGCCCAGTACTTC CASSPKGVGQEAQYF
TRBJ2-2 14 TRBV6-6 . few TGTGCCAGCAGTTCACCGTCGAACACCGGGGAGCTGTTTTTT CASSSPSNTGELFF
TRBJ2-3 16 TRBV20-1 TRBD2 few TGCAGTGCTCGGACTAGCGGGGGGGTCAACACAGATACGCAGTATTTT CSARTSGGVNTDTQYF
TRBJ2-5 14 TRBV11-2 . . TGTGCCAGCAGGGTAGGGGGTCAACAAGAGACCCAGTACTTC CASRVGGQQETQYF
TRBJ2-1 13 TRBV7-3 . many TGTGCCAGCAGCTACCTAGCGAACAATGAGCAGTTCTTC CASSYLANNEQFF
TRBJ2-3 12 TRBV10-3 . . TGTGCCATCAGTGATGGAAGTGACCCGCAGTATTTT CAISDGSDPQYF
TRBJ2-6 16 TRBV4-3 . few TGCGCCAGCAGCCAAGATCGAGTTTCTGGGGCCAACGTCCTGACTTTC CASSQDRVSGANVLTF
TRBJ1-2 15 TRBV29-1 TRBD1 many TGCAGCGTTGAAGGTTGGACAGGGTGGTCTGGTGGCTACACCTTC CSVEGWTGWSGGYTF
TRBJ2-1 14 TRBV6-2/TRBV6-3 TRBD1 . TGTGCCAGCTCGGGACAGATCGTGGGAAATGAGCAGTTCTTC CASSGQIVGNEQFF
TRBJ1-1 12 TRBV20-1 . few TGCAGTGCTAAGGTAGGGGATACTGAAGCTTTCTTT CSAKVGDTEAFF
TRBJ1-1 13 TRBV11-2 . few TGTGCCAGCAGCTTACTGAAGAACACTGAAGCTTTCTTT CASSLLKNTEAFF
TRBJ2-7 15 TRBV2 . . TGTGCCAGCAGTGAACTGACTAGACAAGACTACGAGCAGTACTTC CASSELTRQDYEQYF
TRBJ2-3 15 TRBV12-3/TRBV12-4 TRBD2 few TGTGCCAGCAGTTACGGGACTACTATGGCAGATACGCAGTATTTT CASSYGTTMADTQYF
TRBJ2-7 15 TRBV10-3 . few TGTGCCATCAGTGCCACGGGGGAGCGTAGCAATGAGCAGTACTTC CAISATGERSNEQYF
TRBJ1-2 12 TRBV20-1 . many TGCAGTGCCGGGGGCCCAGGCGGCGGCTACACCTTC CSAGGPGGGYTF
TRBJ2-1 14 TRBV6-6 TRBD2 once TGTGCCAGCAGTCCGGGACTAGCGGCATATGAGCAGTTCTTC CASSPGLAAYEQFF
TRBJ2-1 13 TRBV27 . few TGTGCCAGCAGTTTAGGTTTTCATGATGAGCAGTTCTTC CASSLGFHDEQFF
TRBJ2-7 18 TRBV5-1 TRBD2 many TGCGCCAGCAGCTTGGCCGCGGGACTAGCGCGACGGACCTACGAGCAGTACTTC CASSLAAGLARRTYEQYF
TRBJ2-5 19 TRBV7-2 TRBD1 many TGTGCCAGCAGCTTATCCCCCCACTCCGGGACAGGGATTCAAGAGACCCAGTACTTC CASSLSPHSGTGIQETQYF